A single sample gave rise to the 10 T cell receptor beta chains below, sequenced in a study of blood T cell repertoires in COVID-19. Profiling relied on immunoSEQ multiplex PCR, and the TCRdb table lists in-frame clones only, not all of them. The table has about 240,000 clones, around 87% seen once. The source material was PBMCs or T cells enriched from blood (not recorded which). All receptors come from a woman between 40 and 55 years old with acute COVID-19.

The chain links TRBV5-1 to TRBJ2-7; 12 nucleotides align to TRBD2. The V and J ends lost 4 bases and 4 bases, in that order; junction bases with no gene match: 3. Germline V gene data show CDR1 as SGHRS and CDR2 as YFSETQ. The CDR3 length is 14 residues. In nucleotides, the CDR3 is TGCGCCAGCAGCAAGACTAGCGGGAGTTACGAGCAGTACTTC. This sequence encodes CASSKTSGSYEQYF. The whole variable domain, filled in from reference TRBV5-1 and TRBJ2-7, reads KAGVTQTPRYLIKTRGQQVTLSCSPISGHRSVSWYQQTPGQGLQFLFEYFSETQRNKGNFPGRFSGRQFSNSRSEMNVSTLELGDSALYLCASSKTSGSYEQYFGPGTRLTVT.

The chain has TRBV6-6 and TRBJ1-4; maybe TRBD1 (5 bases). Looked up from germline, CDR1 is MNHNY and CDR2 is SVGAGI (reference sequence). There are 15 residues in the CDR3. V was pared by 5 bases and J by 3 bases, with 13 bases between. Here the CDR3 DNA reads TGTGCCAGCAGTGTAGCAGGAGGGGCTAATGAAAAACTGTTTTTT. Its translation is CASSVAGGANEKLFF.

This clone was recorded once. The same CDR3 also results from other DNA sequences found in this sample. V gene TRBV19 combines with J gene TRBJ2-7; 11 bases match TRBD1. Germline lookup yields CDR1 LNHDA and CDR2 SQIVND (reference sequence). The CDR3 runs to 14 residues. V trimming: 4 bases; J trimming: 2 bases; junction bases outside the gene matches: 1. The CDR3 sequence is CASSRGQGAYEQYF. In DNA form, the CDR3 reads TGTGCCAGTAGTAGGGGACAGGGGGCCTACGAGCAGTACTTC.

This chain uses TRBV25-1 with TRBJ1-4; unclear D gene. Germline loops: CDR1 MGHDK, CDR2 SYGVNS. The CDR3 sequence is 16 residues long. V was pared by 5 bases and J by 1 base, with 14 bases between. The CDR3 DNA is TGTGCCAGCAGTAAACTAAAACGAGGAACTAATGAAAAACTGTTTTTT. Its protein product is CASSKLKRGTNEKLFF.

As DNA, the CDR3 is TGTGCCAGTAACCAGCGGGAGGGGAACAATGAGCAGTTCTTC. Protein: CASNQREGNNEQFF. The V call is TRBV19, the J call TRBJ2-1; TRBD2 matches 10 bases. The CDR3 contains 14 residues. With V trimmed by 7 bases and J by 5 bases, 5 bases remained unmatched. Germline CDR1 is LNHDA and CDR2 is SQIVND (reference sequence). The variable domain in full, completed from reference TRBV19 and TRBJ2-1, reads DGGITQSPKYLFRKEGQNVTLSCEQNLNHDAMYWYRQDPGQGLRLIYYSQIVNDFQKGDIAEGYSVSREKKESFPLTVTSAQKNPTAFYLCASNQREGNNEQFFGPGTRLTVL.

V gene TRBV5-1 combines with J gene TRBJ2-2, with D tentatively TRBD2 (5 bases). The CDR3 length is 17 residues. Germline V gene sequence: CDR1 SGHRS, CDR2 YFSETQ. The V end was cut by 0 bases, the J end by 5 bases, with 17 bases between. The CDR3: CASSLGSGGSGTGELFF. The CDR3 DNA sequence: TGCGCCAGCAGCTTGGGGAGTGGCGGGTCTGGGACCGGGGAGCTGTTTTTT.

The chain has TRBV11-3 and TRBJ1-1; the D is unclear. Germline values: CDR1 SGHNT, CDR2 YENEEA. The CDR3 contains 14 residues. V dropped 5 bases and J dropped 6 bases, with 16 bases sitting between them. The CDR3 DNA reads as TGTGCCAGCAGCCTACAGATCACCCAGGCTGAAGCTTTCTTT. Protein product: CASSLQITQAEAFF.

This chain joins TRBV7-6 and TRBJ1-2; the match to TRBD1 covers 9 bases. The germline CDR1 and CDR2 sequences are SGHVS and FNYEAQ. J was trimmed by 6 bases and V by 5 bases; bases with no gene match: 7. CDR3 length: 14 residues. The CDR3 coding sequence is TGTGCCAGCAGCGACAGGGGGGTATTGGATGGCTACACCTTC. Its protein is CASSDRGVLDGYTF.

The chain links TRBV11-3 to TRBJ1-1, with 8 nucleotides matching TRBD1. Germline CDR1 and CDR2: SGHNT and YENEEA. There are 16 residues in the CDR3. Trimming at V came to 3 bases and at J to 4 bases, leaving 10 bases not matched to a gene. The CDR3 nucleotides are TGTGCCAGCAGCTTGGGTACAGGGGGGGCGTCCACTGAAGCTTTCTTT. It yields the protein CASSLGTGGASTEAFF.

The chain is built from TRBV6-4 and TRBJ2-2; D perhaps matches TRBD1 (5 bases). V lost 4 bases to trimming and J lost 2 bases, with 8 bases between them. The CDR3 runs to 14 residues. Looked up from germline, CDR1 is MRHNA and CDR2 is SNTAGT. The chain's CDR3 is CASSVDRNTGELFF. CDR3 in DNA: TGTGCCAGCAGTGTTGACAGAAACACCGGGGAGCTGTTTTTT.